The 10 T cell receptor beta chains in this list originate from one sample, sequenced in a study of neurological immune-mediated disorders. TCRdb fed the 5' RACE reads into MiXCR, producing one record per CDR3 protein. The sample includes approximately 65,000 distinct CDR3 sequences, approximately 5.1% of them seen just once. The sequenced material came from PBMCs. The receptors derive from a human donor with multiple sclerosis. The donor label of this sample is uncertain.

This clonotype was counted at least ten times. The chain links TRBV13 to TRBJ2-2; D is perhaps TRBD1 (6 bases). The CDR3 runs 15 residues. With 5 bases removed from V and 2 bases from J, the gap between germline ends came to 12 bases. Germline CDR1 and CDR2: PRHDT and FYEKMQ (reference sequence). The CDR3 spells CASSARTANTGELFF. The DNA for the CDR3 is TGTGCCAGCAGCGCACGGACAGCAAACACCGGGGAGCTGTTTTTT.

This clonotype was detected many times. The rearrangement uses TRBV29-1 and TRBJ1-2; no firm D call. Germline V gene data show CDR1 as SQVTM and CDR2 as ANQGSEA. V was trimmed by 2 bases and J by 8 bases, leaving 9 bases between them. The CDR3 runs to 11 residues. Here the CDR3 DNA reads TGCAGCGTTGAAAGGGCCGGGGGCTACACCTTC. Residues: CSVERAGGYTF.

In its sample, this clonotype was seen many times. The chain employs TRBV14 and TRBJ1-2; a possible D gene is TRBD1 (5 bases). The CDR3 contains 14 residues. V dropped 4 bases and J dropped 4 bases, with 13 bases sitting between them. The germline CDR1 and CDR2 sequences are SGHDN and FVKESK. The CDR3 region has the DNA TGTGCCAGCAGCCCAAGCGGGGGAGGCTATGGCTACACCTTC. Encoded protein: CASSPSGGGYGYTF.

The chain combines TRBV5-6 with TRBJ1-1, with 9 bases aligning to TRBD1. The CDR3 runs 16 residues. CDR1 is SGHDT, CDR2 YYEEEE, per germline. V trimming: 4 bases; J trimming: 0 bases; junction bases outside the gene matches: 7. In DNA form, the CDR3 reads TGTGCCAGCAGCCCTGGGACAGGGACGGTGAACACTGAAGCTTTCTTT. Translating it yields CASSPGTGTVNTEAFF.

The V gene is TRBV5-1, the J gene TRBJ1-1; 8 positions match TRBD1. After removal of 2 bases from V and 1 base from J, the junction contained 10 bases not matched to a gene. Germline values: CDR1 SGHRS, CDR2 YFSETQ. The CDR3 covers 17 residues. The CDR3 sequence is CASSFADRGGGNTEAFF. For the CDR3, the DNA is TGCGCCAGCAGCTTTGCCGACAGGGGCGGTGGGAACACTGAAGCTTTCTTT. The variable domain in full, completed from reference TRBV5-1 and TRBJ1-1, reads KAGVTQTPRYLIKTRGQQVTLSCSPISGHRSVSWYQQTPGQGLQFLFEYFSETQRNKGNFPGRFSGRQFSNSRSEMNVSTLELGDSALYLCASSFADRGGGNTEAFFGQGTRLTVV.

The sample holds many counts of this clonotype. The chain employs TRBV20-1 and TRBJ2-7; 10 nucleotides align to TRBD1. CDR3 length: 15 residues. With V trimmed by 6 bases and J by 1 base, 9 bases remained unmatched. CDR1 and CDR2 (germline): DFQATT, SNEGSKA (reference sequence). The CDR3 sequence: CSARSGGQGSYEQYF. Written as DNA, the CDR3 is TGCAGTGCCCGAAGTGGGGGACAGGGGTCCTACGAGCAGTACTTC.

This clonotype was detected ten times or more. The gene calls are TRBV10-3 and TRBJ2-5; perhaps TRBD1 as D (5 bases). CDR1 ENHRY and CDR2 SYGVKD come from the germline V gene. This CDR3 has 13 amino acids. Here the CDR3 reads CADSVGRVETQYF. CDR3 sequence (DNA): TGTGCAGACTCGGTAGGCAGGGTTGAGACCCAGTACTTC.

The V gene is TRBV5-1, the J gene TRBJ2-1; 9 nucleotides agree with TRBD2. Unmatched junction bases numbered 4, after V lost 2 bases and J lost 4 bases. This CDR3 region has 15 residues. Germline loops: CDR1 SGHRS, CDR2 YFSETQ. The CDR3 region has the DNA TGCGCCAGCAGCTTAGTAGCGGGGGAATACAATGAGCAGTTCTTC. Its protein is CASSLVAGEYNEQFF.

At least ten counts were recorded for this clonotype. CDR3 protein: CASSQGPGMNYGYTF. The CDR3 DNA follows: TGCGCCAGCAGCCAAGGCCCAGGCATGAACTATGGCTACACCTTC. The chain carries TRBV4-1 and TRBJ1-2; D not certain. The germline gives CDR1 MGHRA, CDR2 YSYEKL. Trimming removed 1 base at V and 2 bases at J, with 11 bases between. CDR3 length equals 15 residues.

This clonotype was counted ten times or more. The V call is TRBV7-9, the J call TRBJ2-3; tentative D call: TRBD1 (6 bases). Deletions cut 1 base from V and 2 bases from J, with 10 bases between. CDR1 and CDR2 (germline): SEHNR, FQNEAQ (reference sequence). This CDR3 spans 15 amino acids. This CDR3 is CASSLGDRITDTQYF. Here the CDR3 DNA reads TGTGCCAGCAGCTTAGGAGACAGGATCACAGATACGCAGTATTTT.